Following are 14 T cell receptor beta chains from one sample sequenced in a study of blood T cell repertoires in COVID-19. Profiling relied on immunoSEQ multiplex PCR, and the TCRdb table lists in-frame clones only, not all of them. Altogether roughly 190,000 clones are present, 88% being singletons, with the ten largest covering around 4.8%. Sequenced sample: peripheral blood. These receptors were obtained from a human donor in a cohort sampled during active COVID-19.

CDR3: CASSVAAGGLNTGELFF. The CDR3 DNA follows: TGTGCCAGCAGTGTGGCGGCGGGAGGTCTGAACACCGGGGAGCTGTTTTTT. The rearrangement links TRBV2 to TRBJ2-2; 8 nucleotides align to TRBD2. The CDR3 runs to 17 residues. With 4 bases clipped from V and 1 base from J, the junction kept 8 bases outside the gene matches. CDR1 and CDR2 (germline): SNHLY, FYNNEI.

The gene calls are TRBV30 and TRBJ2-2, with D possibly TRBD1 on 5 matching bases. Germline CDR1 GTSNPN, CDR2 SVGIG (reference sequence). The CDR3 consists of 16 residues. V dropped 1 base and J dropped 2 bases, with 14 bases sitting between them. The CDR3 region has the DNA TGTGCCTGGAGTGGCCTCTATGGGGCTAACACCGGGGAGCTGTTTTTT. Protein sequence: CAWSGLYGANTGELFF.

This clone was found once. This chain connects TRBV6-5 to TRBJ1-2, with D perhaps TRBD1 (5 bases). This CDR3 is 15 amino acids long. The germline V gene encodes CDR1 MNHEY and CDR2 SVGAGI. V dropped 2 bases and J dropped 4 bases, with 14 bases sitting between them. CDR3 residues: CASSYGPGGGYGYTF. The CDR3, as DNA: TGTGCCAGCAGTTACGGACCGGGGGGGGGCTATGGCTACACCTTC.

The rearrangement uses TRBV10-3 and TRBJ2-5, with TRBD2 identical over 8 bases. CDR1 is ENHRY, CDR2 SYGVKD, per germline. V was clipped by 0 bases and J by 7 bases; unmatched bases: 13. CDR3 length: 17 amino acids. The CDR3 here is CAISESRSGGDKGTQYF. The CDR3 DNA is TGTGCCATCAGTGAGTCTAGGAGCGGGGGAGACAAGGGGACCCAGTACTTC.

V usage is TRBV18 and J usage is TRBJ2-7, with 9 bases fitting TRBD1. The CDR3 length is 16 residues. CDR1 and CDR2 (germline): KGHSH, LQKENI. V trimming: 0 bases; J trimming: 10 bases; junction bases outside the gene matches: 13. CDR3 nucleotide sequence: TGTGCCAGCTCACCACCGGGAGACAGGGGGTGGAGTGGACAGTACTTC. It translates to CASSPPGDRGWSGQYF.

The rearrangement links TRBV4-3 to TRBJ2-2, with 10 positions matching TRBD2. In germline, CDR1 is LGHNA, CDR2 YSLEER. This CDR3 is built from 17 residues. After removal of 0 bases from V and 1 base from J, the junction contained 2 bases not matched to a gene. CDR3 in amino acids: CASSQELAGRNTGELFF. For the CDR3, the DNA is TGCGCCAGCAGCCAAGAACTAGCGGGGAGGAACACCGGGGAGCTGTTTTTT.

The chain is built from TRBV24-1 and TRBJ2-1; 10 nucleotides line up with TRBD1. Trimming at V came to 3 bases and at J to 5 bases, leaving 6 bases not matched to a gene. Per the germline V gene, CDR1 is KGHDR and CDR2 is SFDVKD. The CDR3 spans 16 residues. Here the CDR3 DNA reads TGTGCCACCAGTGATCTCGGACAGGGGGGTGACAATGAGCAGTTCTTC. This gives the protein CATSDLGQGGDNEQFF.

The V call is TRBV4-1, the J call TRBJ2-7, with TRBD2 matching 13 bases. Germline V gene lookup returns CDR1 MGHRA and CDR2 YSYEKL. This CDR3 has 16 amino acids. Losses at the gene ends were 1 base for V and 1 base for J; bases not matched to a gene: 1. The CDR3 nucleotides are TGCGCCAGCAGCCAAGTGACTAGCGGGGGGTCCTACGAGCAGTACTTC. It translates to CASSQVTSGGSYEQYF.

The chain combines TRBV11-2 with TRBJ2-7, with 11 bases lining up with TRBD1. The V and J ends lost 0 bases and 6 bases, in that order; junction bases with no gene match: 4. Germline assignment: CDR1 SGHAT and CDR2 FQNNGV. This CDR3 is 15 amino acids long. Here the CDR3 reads CASSLDSGTGGEQYF. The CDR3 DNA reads TGTGCCAGCAGCTTAGACTCTGGGACAGGGGGCGAGCAGTACTTC.

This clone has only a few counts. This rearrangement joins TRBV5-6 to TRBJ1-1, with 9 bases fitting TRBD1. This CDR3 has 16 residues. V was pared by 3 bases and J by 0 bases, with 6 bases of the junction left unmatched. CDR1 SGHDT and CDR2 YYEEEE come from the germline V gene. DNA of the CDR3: TGTGCCAGCAGCTCCGGGACAGGGAACATGAACACTGAAGCTTTCTTT. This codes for CASSSGTGNMNTEAFF.

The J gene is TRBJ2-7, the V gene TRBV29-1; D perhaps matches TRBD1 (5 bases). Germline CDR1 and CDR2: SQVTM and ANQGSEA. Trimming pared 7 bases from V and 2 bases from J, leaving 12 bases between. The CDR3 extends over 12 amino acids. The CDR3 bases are TGCAGCGGGGGCGACTTCGCCTACGAGCAGTACTTC. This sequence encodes CSGGDFAYEQYF.

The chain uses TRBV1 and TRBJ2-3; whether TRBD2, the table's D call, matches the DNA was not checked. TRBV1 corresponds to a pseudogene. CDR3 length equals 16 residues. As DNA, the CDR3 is TGCACCAGCAGCCACACTGGGCGGGAGAGCACAGATACGCAGTATTTT. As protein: CTSSHTGRESTDTQYF.

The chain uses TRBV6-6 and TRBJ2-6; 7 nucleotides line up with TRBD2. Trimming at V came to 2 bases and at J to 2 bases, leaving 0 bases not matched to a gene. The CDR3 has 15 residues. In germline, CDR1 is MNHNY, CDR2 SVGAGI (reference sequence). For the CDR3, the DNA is TGTGCCAGCAGTTACGGGGGGGCTGGGGCCAACGTCCTGACTTTC. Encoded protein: CASSYGGAGANVLTF.

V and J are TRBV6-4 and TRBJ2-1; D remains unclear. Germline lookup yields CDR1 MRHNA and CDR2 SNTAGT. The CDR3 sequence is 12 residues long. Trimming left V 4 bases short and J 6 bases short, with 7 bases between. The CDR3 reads CASSAGGNEQFF. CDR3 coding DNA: TGTGCCAGCAGTGCAGGTGGCAATGAGCAGTTCTTC.